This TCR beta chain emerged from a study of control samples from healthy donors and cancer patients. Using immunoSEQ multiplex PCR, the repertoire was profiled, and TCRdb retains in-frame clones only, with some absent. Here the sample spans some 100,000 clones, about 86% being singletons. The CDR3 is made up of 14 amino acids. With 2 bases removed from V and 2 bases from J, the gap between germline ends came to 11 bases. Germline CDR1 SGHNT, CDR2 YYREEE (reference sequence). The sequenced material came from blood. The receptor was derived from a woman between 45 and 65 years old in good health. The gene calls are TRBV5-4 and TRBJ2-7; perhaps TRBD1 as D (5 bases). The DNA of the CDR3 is TGTGCCAGCAGCTTAAACAGGTCGCCCTACGAGCAGTACTTC. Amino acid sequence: CASSLNRSPYEQYF.